This TCR beta chain was found in a study of T cells of healthy individuals. From the 5' RACE reads, TCRdb called clonotypes with MiXCR, one entry per CDR3 protein. Among about 63,000 distinct CDR3 sequences, around 15% were seen once, and the ten largest hold around 4.5%. This clonotype was sampled from a human donor in good health.

The CDR3 bases are TGTGCCAGCAGCTTAGTAGAGACCCCGGCCGAGCAGTACTTC. It encodes CASSLVETPAEQYF. The chain joins TRBV7-9 to TRBJ2-7; D call uncertain. The germline V and J ends were trimmed by 1 base and 6 bases, with 13 bases remaining between them. Germline-derived CDR1 and CDR2 are SEHNR and FQNEAQ (reference sequence). The CDR3 is 14 residues long. The full variable domain, with the rest looked up from reference TRBV7-9 and TRBJ2-7, is DTGVSQNPRHKITKRGQNVTFRCDPISEHNRLYWYRQTLGQGPEFLTYFQNEAQLEKSRLLSDRFSAERPKGSFSTLEIQRTEQGDSAMYLCASSLVETPAEQYFGPGTRLTVT.